Included here is one TCR beta chain sequence, with context. The iRepertoire nested amplicon-rescue multiplex PCR amplified TCR alpha and beta CDR3s from RNA. TCRdb ran MiXCR on the multiplex PCR reads and lists one entry per CDR3 protein. The sample contains some 85,000 distinct CDR3 sequences, about 23% of which appear only once. V dropped 3 bases and J dropped 8 bases, with 13 bases sitting between them. This CDR3 has 12 amino acids. Germline V gene lookup returns CDR1 SQVTM and CDR2 ANQGSEA. The data derive from a study of glioma-infiltrating T cells. The chain employs TRBV29-1 and TRBJ1-2; possibly TRBD1 for D (5 bases). This clonotype was obtained from a human donor with low-grade glioma or glioblastoma, undergoing nonglioma brain surgery, or in good health (not recorded which). Sequencing used glioma tissue, nonneoplastic brain tissue, or PBMCs (not recorded which). Written as DNA, the CDR3 is TGCAGCGTTGAGGTCAGGGTTGAAGGCTACACCTTC. Translating gives CSVEVRVEGYTF.